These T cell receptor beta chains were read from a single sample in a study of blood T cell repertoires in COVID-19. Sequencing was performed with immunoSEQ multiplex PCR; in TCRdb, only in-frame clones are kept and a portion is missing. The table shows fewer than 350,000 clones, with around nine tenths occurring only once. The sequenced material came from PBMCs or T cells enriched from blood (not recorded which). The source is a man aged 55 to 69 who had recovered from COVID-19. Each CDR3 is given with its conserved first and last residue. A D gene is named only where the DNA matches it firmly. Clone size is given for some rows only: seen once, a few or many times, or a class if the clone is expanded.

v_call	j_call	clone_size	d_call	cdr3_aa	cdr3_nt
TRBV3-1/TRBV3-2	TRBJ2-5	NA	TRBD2	CASSTQGLAGVGETQYF	TGTGCCAGCAGCACTCAGGGACTAGCGGGAGTGGGGGAGACCCAGTACTTC
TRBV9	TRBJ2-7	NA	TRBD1	CASSTGDSRYEQYF	TGTGCCAGCAGCACAGGGGACAGCCGCTACGAGCAGTACTTC
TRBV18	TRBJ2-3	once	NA	CASSPIQYSGSTDTQYF	TGTGCCAGCTCACCAATACAATATTCGGGGAGCACAGATACGCAGTATTTT
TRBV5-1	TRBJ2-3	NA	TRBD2	CASSFGLAGGRTDTQYF	TGCGCCAGCAGCTTTGGACTAGCGGGAGGGAGGACAGATACGCAGTATTTT
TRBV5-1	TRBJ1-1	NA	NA	CASFRGLGGTEAFF	TGCGCCAGCTTCCGGGGGCTGGGAGGGACTGAAGCTTTCTTT
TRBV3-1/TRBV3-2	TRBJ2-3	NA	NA	CASSPSPPGLGDTQYF	TGTGCCAGCAGCCCTTCTCCCCCAGGGCTCGGAGATACGCAGTATTTT
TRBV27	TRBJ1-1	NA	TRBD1	CASSPGTGGLVNTEAFF	TGTGCCAGCAGTCCCGGGACAGGGGGCTTGGTGAACACTGAAGCTTTCTTT
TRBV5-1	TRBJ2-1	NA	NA	CASSLGTVGEQFF	TGCGCCAGCAGCTTGGGGACAGTGGGCGAGCAGTTCTTC
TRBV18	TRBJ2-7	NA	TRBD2	CASSPGREGLYEQYF	TGTGCCAGCTCACCGGGGCGGGAGGGCCTCTACGAGCAGTACTTC
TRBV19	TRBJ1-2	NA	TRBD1	CASSGSGGTGYTF	TGTGCCAGTAGTGGATCAGGGGGGACGGGCTACACCTTC
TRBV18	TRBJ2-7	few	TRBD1	CASSGTGVNYEQYF	TGTGCCAGCTCAGGGACAGGGGTTAACTACGAGCAGTACTTC
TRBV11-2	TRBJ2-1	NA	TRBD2	CASSLERAGAAEQFF	TGTGCCAGCAGCTTAGAGCGAGCGGGAGCAGCTGAGCAGTTCTTC
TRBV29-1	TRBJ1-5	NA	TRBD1	CSVGTGGSNQPQHF	TGCAGCGTAGGGACAGGGGGTAGCAATCAGCCCCAGCATTTT
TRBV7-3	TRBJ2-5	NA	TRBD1	CASSFLDRGGGETQYF	TGTGCCAGCAGCTTCCTGGATCGAGGGGGCGGGGAGACCCAGTACTTC
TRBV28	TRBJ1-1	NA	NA	CASSSLKYGEAFF	TGTGCCAGCAGTTCGCTTAAATACGGTGAAGCTTTCTTT
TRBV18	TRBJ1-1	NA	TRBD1	CASSLNNRGQAEAFF	TGTGCCAGCTCACTTAACAACAGGGGGCAGGCTGAAGCTTTCTTT
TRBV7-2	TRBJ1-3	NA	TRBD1	CASSLVQGLTTSGNTIYF	TGTGCCAGCAGCTTAGTACAGGGGCTAACGACCTCTGGAAACACCATATATTTT
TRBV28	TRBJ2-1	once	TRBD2	CASSSQRESSYNEQFF	TGTGCCAGCAGTTCCCAGCGGGAAAGCTCCTACAATGAGCAGTTCTTC
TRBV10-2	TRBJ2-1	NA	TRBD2	CASNRLAGSYNEQFF	TGCGCCAGCAATCGACTAGCGGGCTCCTACAATGAGCAGTTCTTC
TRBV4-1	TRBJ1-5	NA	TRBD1	CASSQSGTGQKPQHF	TGCGCCAGCAGCCAATCGGGGACAGGTCAGAAGCCCCAGCATTTT
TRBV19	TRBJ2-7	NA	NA	CASKDRSNSYEQYF	TGTGCCAGTAAAGACAGGTCGAACTCCTACGAGCAGTACTTC
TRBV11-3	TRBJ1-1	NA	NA	CASSLERAGGNTEAFF	TGTGCCAGCAGCTTAGAGAGGGCGGGTGGGAACACTGAAGCTTTCTTT
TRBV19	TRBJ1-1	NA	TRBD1	CASSKRTGAATEAFF	TGTGCCAGTAGTAAGAGGACAGGGGCGGCCACTGAAGCTTTCTTT
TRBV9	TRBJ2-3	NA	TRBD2	CASSATSGGSTDTQYF	TGTGCCAGCAGCGCCACTAGCGGAGGTAGCACAGATACGCAGTATTTT
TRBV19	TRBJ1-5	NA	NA	CASSLRVYSNQPQHF	TGTGCCAGTAGCCTTCGGGTGTATAGCAATCAGCCCCAGCATTTT
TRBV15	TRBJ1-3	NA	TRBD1	CATSRGGTGNLIGNTIYF	TGTGCCACCAGCAGAGGAGGGACAGGGAACTTAATTGGAAACACCATATATTTT
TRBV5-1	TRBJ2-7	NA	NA	CASNGQGTYEQYF	TGCGCCAGCAATGGTCAGGGGACCTACGAGCAGTACTTC
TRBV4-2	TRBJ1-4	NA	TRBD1	CASSQGTGEKLFF	TGTGCCAGCAGCCAGGGGACAGGGGAAAAACTGTTTTTT
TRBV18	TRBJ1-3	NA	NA	CASLRGNSGNTIYF	TGTGCCAGCCTTAGGGGGAACTCTGGAAACACCATATATTTT
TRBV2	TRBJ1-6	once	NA	CASRLGGVNNSPLHF	TGTGCCAGTCGCTTGGGGGGGGTAAATAATTCACCCCTCCACTTT
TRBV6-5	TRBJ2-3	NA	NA	CASRRAPGSDTQYF	TGTGCCAGCAGAAGAGCCCCGGGGTCAGATACGCAGTATTTT
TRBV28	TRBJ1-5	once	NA	CASSGAGDAQPQHF	TGTGCCAGCAGTGGGGCAGGGGATGCTCAGCCCCAGCATTTT
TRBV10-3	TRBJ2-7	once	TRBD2	CATGSAGGSYEQYF	TGTGCCACCGGTTCGGCGGGAGGGTCCTACGAGCAGTACTTC
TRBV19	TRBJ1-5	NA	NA	CASTSRVRQDHQPQHF	TGTGCCAGTACCAGCAGGGTTCGCCAGGATCATCAGCCCCAGCATTTT
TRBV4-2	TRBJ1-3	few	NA	CASSQDPRQAAVGSGNTIYF	TGTGCCAGCAGCCAAGATCCCCGACAGGCCGCAGTCGGATCTGGAAACACCATATATTTT
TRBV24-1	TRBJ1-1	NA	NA	CATSQTGRDTEAFF	TGTGCCACCAGCCAAACAGGACGAGACACTGAAGCTTTCTTT
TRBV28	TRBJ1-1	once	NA	CASSLVLPNTEAFF	TGTGCCAGCAGTTTAGTCCTTCCGAACACTGAAGCTTTCTTT
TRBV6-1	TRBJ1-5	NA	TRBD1	CASSETWTGQPQHF	TGTGCCAGCAGTGAAACTTGGACAGGTCAGCCCCAGCATTTT
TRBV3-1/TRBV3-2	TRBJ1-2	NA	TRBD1	CASSLGVRGNYGYTF	TGTGCCAGTTCTTTGGGCGTCAGGGGGAACTATGGCTACACCTTC
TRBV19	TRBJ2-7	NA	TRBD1	CASSTSGGQSYEQYF	TGTGCCAGTAGCACAAGTGGGGGACAGTCCTACGAGCAGTACTTC
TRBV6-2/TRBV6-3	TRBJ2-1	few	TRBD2	CASSYRTSGSYNEQFF	TGTGCCAGCAGTTACCGCACTAGCGGGAGCTACAATGAGCAGTTCTTC
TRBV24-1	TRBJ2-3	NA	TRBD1	CATSDWDSLDTQYF	TGTGCCACCAGTGATTGGGACAGTTTGGATACGCAGTATTTT
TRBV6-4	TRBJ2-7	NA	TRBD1	CASSDETGQGSSYEQYF	TGTGCCAGCAGTGACGAGACGGGACAGGGGAGCTCCTACGAGCAGTACTTC
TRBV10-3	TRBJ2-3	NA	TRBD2	CAISVGREATDTQYF	TGTGCCATCAGTGTTGGACGGGAGGCCACAGATACGCAGTATTTT
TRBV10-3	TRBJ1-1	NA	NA	CAISGGGVNTEAFF	TGTGCCATCAGTGGAGGGGGGGTGAACACTGAAGCTTTCTTT
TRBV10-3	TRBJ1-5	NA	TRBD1	CAIRDRGDQPQHF	TGTGCCATACGAGACAGGGGGGATCAGCCCCAGCATTTT
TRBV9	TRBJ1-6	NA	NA	CASSSPERSPLHF	TGTGCCAGCAGCTCACCAGAGCGGTCACCCCTCCACTTT
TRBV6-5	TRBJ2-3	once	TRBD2	CASSYVIAGGRYTQYF	TGTGCCAGCAGTTACGTAATAGCGGGTGGCAGGTATACGCAGTATTTT
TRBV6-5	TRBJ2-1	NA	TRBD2	CASSYGTRRHNEQFF	TGTGCCAGCAGTTACGGGACTAGGAGACACAATGAGCAGTTCTTC
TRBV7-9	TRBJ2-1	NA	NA	CASSHPFVRAGYNEQFF	TGTGCCAGCAGCCACCCCTTCGTGAGGGCAGGTTACAATGAGCAGTTCTTC
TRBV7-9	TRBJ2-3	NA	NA	CASGLAVVTDTQYF	TGTGCCAGCGGGCTAGCCGTGGTTACAGATACGCAGTATTTT
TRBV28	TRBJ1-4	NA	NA	CASSPRGASIEKLFF	TGTGCCAGCAGTCCCCGGGGAGCAAGTATTGAAAAACTGTTTTTT
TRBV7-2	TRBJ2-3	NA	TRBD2	CASSFKQTSGDDTQYF	TGTGCCAGCAGCTTTAAGCAGACTAGCGGGGATGATACGCAGTATTTT
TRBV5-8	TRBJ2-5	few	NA	CASSPRVDQETQYF	TGTGCCAGCAGCCCCAGGGTAGATCAAGAGACCCAGTACTTC
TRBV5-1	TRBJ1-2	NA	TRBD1	CASSTGQGSNYGYTF	TGCGCCAGCAGCACGGGACAGGGGAGTAACTATGGCTACACCTTC